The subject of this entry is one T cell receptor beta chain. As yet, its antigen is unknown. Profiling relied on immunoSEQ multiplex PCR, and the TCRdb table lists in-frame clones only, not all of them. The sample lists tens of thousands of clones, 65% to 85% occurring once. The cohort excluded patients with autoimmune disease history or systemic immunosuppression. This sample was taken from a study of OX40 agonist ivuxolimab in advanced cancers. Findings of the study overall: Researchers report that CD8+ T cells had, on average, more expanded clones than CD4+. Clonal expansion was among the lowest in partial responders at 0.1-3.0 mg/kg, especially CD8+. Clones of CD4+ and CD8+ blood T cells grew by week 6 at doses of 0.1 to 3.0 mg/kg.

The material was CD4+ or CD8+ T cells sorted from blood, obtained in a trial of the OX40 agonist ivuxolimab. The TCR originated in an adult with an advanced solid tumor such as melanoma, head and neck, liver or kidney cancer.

This CDR3 is CSVYSRGQGGTDTQYF. Written as DNA, the CDR3 is TGCAGCGTTTACTCCCGTGGACAGGGGGGGACAGATACGCAGTATTTT. The V and J genes are TRBV29-1 and TRBJ2-3; 10 nucleotides agree with TRBD1. The CDR3 consists of 16 residues. V was pared by 5 bases and J by 3 bases, with 11 bases of the junction left unmatched. The germline V gene has CDR1 SQVTM and CDR2 ANQGSEA.